Listed below are T cell receptor beta chains from one sample, sequenced in a study of blood T cell repertoires in COVID-19. Data came from immunoSEQ multiplex PCR; TCRdb stores just in-frame clones and leaves some out. The table has about 130,000 clones, around 85% seen once. The sample consisted of peripheral blood. These receptors were obtained from a woman at least 80 years old with COVID-19, enrolled during active disease. The CDR3 runs from the conserved cysteine through the conserved F or W. D genes are given only for firm matches. Clone sizes are given selectively: once, few, many, or a class where the clone is expanded.

abundance	v_gene	j_gene	d_gene	CDR3aa	CDR3nt
once	TRBV5-6	TRBJ2-6	NA	CASSLGRTAGANVLTF	TGTGCCAGCAGCTTGGGTAGGACAGCTGGGGCCAACGTCCTGACTTTC
once	TRBV15	TRBJ2-2	NA	CATSRGHSGTGELFF	TGTGCCACCAGCAGAGGGCACAGTGGAACCGGGGAGCTGTTTTTT
NA	TRBV5-5	TRBJ2-1	TRBD2	CASTILAGPTRNEQFF	TGTGCCAGCACCATACTAGCGGGGCCAACCAGGAATGAGCAGTTCTTC
NA	TRBV28	TRBJ1-1	TRBD1	CASSPPGGVTEAFF	TGTGCCAGCAGTCCTCCAGGGGGTGTAACTGAAGCTTTCTTT
NA	TRBV12-5	TRBJ2-7	NA	CASADTAGSSVGEQYF	TGTGCTAGTGCCGATACTGCGGGGAGCAGTGTGGGAGAGCAGTACTTC
few	TRBV6-2/TRBV6-3	TRBJ2-1	TRBD2	CASSASGGIAYNEQFF	TGTGCCAGCAGTGCTAGCGGTGGGATTGCCTACAATGAGCAGTTCTTC
NA	TRBV28	TRBJ1-2	NA	CASSLHTGNYGYTF	TGTGCCAGCAGTCTGCACACAGGGAACTATGGCTACACCTTC
NA	TRBV7-2	TRBJ2-4	TRBD2	CASSLDAGGGNIQYF	TGTGCCAGCAGCTTAGACGCGGGGGGGGGAAACATTCAGTACTTC
NA	TRBV2	TRBJ2-7	TRBD2	CASSDSGTYEQYF	TGTGCCAGCAGTGATAGCGGGACCTACGAGCAGTACTTC
NA	TRBV6-2/TRBV6-3	TRBJ2-1	NA	CASSYVGTKTYNEQFF	TGTGCCAGCAGTTACGTTGGGACAAAGACCTACAATGAGCAGTTCTTC
NA	TRBV2	TRBJ1-6	NA	CASSEIVGRGGRGHSPLHF	TGTGCCAGCAGTGAAATCGTCGGGCGAGGAGGACGTGGCCATTCACCCCTCCACTTT
NA	TRBV11-2	TRBJ2-5	TRBD1	CASSLGGQGVRETQYF	TGTGCCAGCAGCTTAGGGGGACAGGGGGTACGGGAGACCCAGTACTTC
NA	TRBV28	TRBJ2-2	NA	CARGGPNTGELFF	TGTGCCAGGGGGGGACCAAACACCGGGGAGCTGTTTTTT
once	TRBV15	TRBJ2-3	NA	CATSKVGRLVTDTQYF	TGTGCCACCAGCAAAGTCGGCCGACTAGTAACTGATACGCAGTATTTT
NA	TRBV24-1	TRBJ1-6	TRBD1	CATSAGGSGSPLHF	TGTGCCACCAGTGCAGGGGGCTCGGGTTCACCCCTCCACTTT
NA	TRBV4-1	TRBJ2-4	TRBD1	CASSQDRGGSAKNIQYF	TGCGCCAGCAGCCAAGATAGAGGGGGCTCTGCCAAAAACATTCAGTACTTC
NA	TRBV7-3	TRBJ2-2	NA	CASSQGRNTGELFF	TGTGCCAGCAGCCAGGGTCGGAACACCGGGGAGCTGTTTTTT
NA	TRBV7-6	TRBJ1-3	TRBD1	CASSSNDRDSGNTIYF	TGTGCCAGCAGCTCCAACGACAGGGACTCTGGAAACACCATATATTTT
few	TRBV9	TRBJ2-7	NA	CASSPQASSYEQYF	TGTGCCAGCAGCCCGCAGGCCAGCTCCTACGAGCAGTACTTC
NA	TRBV7-9	TRBJ2-7	TRBD1	CASSPSLGQGNEQYF	TGTGCCAGCAGCCCCTCACTCGGACAGGGCAACGAGCAGTACTTC
NA	TRBV5-1	TRBJ2-5	TRBD2	CASRARTSAYQETQYF	TGCGCCAGCAGAGCCCGGACTAGCGCGTACCAAGAGACCCAGTACTTC
NA	TRBV19	TRBJ2-1	NA	CASSSRDSNDNEQFF	TGTGCCAGTAGTTCTCGTGACAGTAACGACAATGAGCAGTTCTTC
NA	TRBV5-1	TRBJ2-7	TRBD2	CASSLSGTPYEQYF	TGCGCCAGCAGCCTTAGCGGGACTCCCTACGAGCAGTACTTC
NA	TRBV5-1	TRBJ1-5	NA	CASSSGMNQPQHF	TGCGCCAGCAGCTCAGGGATGAATCAGCCCCAGCATTTT
NA	TRBV28	TRBJ2-5	NA	CASSPSRRRKETQYF	TGTGCCAGCAGTCCCTCGAGGAGGCGGAAAGAGACCCAGTACTTC
NA	TRBV5-1	TRBJ2-5	TRBD1	CASSREGAETQYF	TGCGCCAGCAGCCGCGAGGGGGCTGAGACCCAGTACTTC
NA	TRBV6-2/TRBV6-3	TRBJ1-1	TRBD1	CASSLTTGGVNTEAFF	TGTGCCAGCAGTCTAACTACAGGGGGAGTGAACACTGAAGCTTTCTTT
NA	TRBV5-1	TRBJ2-1	TRBD1	CASSPGGAVNEQFF	TGCGCCAGCAGCCCAGGGGGAGCGGTCAATGAGCAGTTCTTC
NA	TRBV10-3	TRBJ1-1	NA	CAISESQGSTEAFF	TGTGCCATCAGTGAGTCGCAGGGATCCACTGAAGCTTTCTTT
NA	TRBV28	TRBJ1-1	TRBD1	CANKKTRGQSSEAFF	TGTGCCAATAAAAAAACAAGGGGACAGTCATCTGAAGCTTTCTTT
NA	TRBV28	TRBJ2-7	NA	CASSLRYEQYF	TGTGCCAGCAGTTTACGCTACGAGCAGTACTTC
once	TRBV29-1	TRBJ1-4	TRBD1	CSARTGAEKLFF	TGCAGCGCTCGGACAGGGGCGGAAAAACTGTTTTTT
NA	TRBV2	TRBJ2-3	NA	CASNIASSTDTQYF	TGTGCCAGCAATATAGCGTCTAGCACAGATACGCAGTATTTT
NA	TRBV2	TRBJ2-7	NA	CASSWRRGQRYF	TGTGCCAGCAGCTGGAGGAGGGGACAGAGGTACTTC
NA	TRBV5-1	TRBJ1-4	NA	CASSPAQANEKLFF	TGCGCCAGCAGCCCCGCGCAGGCTAATGAAAAACTGTTTTTT
NA	TRBV19	TRBJ2-3	NA	CATTQGPADTQYF	TGTGCCACCACCCAGGGGCCTGCAGATACGCAGTATTTT
NA	TRBV28	TRBJ2-7	TRBD1	CASSSPPGQGGYEQYF	TGTGCCAGCAGTTCCCCTCCGGGACAGGGTGGTTACGAGCAGTACTTC
NA	TRBV5-4	TRBJ1-2	NA	CASSTDAYGYTF	TGTGCCAGCAGCACAGACGCCTATGGCTACACCTTC
NA	TRBV5-4	TRBJ1-1	NA	CASSSGGGINTEAFF	TGTGCCAGCAGCTCGGGGGGAGGGATAAACACTGAAGCTTTCTTT
NA	TRBV19	TRBJ1-2	NA	CASSTTANGYTF	TGTGCCAGTAGTACGACAGCCAATGGCTACACCTTC
NA	TRBV19	TRBJ2-5	TRBD2	CASSIGLAGGQETQYF	TGTGCCAGTAGTATAGGGCTAGCGGGAGGCCAAGAGACCCAGTACTTC
NA	TRBV11-2	TRBJ1-1	NA	CASSLDGAPRTEAFF	TGTGCCAGCAGCTTAGATGGGGCCCCGAGAACTGAAGCTTTCTTT
NA	TRBV9	TRBJ2-3	TRBD2	CASSLGTSGTDTQYF	TGTGCCAGCAGCCTGGGGACTAGCGGCACAGATACGCAGTATTTT
NA	TRBV11-2	TRBJ1-1	TRBD1	CASSLGPTGGTEAFF	TGTGCCAGCAGCTTAGGCCCTACAGGGGGAACTGAAGCTTTCTTT
once	TRBV12-5	TRBJ2-7	NA	CASGTEPRINYEQYF	TGTGCTAGTGGAACTGAACCAAGAATTAACTACGAGCAGTACTTC
NA	TRBV29-1	TRBJ2-3	NA	CSGRPGVAVADTQYF	TGCAGCGGTCGCCCTGGGGTAGCGGTCGCAGATACGCAGTATTTT
NA	TRBV7-9	TRBJ2-5	NA	CASSSLFETQYF	TGTGCCAGCAGCTCCCTCTTTGAGACCCAGTACTTC
NA	TRBV15	TRBJ1-2	TRBD1	CATSRPDRGRGGYTF	TGTGCCACCAGCAGGCCGGACAGGGGAAGGGGTGGCTACACCTTC